The 23 T cell receptor beta chains listed next were all sequenced from one sample in a study of T cells in Graves' hyperthyroidism and ophthalmopathy. Amplification of TCR beta CDR3 regions was performed using RNA transcripts as template. During a first-round RT-PCR of the TCR CDR3, the HTBI primer set was used. TCRdb reprocessed the multiplex PCR reads via MiXCR and lists one record per CDR3 protein. This table holds about 770,000 distinct CDR3 sequences, roughly a sixth found once. The sample comprised blood. The receptors were gathered from a woman aged 45-65 years with Graves' hyperthyroidism that later progressed to Graves' ophthalmopathy.

This clonotype was recorded at least ten times. This chain uses TRBV20-1 with TRBJ2-3; TRBD1 aligns across 8 bases. V lost 6 bases, J lost 1 base, and 12 bases stayed unmatched. Germline values: CDR1 DFQATT, CDR2 SNEGSKA (reference sequence). This CDR3 region has 16 residues. The CDR3 region is CSASDRGYSGTDTQYF. The CDR3 nucleotides read TGCAGTGCGTCCGACAGGGGTTACTCAGGCACAGATACGCAGTATTTT.

As DNA, the CDR3 is TGTGCCAGCAAGGGGCGAAACTTCCCCTATGGCTACACCTTC. Protein: CASKGRNFPYGYTF. The rearrangement links TRBV27 to TRBJ1-2; D is perhaps TRBD1 (5 bases). The germline CDR1 and CDR2 sequences are MNHEY and SMNVEV (reference sequence). The CDR3 is 14 amino acids. The ends were cut back, 7 bases at V and 4 bases at J, with 16 bases in the middle.

This chain links TRBV5-4 with TRBJ2-5; tentative D call: TRBD1 (6 bases). The germline gives CDR1 SGHNT, CDR2 YYREEE (reference sequence). Trimming took off 1 base at V and 4 bases at J, with 11 bases between the two ends. The CDR3 loop spans 14 amino acids. The DNA for the CDR3 is TGTGCCAGCAGCTTGTACAGGGTTGGAGAGACCCAGTACTTC. Its translation: CASSLYRVGETQYF.

This clonotype came up many times. The chain recombines TRBV12-3 or TRBV12-4 with TRBJ1-6, with a tentative D call TRBD1 (5 bases). The CDR3 spans 14 residues. V lost 1 base to trimming and J lost 9 bases, with 10 bases between them. DNA of the CDR3: TGTGCCAGCAGTTTAGGGGGCCGAGGTTCACCCCTCCACTTT. It yields the protein CASSLGGRGSPLHF.

This clonotype was seen many times. The J gene is TRBJ2-3, the V gene TRBV5-1; no clear D. Trimming took off 6 bases at V and 1 base at J, with 12 bases between the two ends. The CDR3 has 14 amino acids. Germline values: CDR1 SGHRS, CDR2 YFSETQ. CDR3 in amino acids: CASKLDPGTDTQYF. DNA of the CDR3: TGCGCCAGCAAGCTTGATCCAGGCACAGATACGCAGTATTTT.

In the case of this clonotype: At one end the junction does not follow the germline gene, possibly because of a read error. The genes are TRBV7-9 and TRBJ2-1, with 8 bases that match TRBD1. The CDR3 consists of 13 residues. Germline V gene sequence: CDR1 SEHNR, CDR2 FQNEAQ (reference sequence). Here the CDR3 DNA reads TGTGCCAGCAGCCCCTCAGGGGGCAGTGAGGAGTTCTTC. This gives the protein CASSPSGGSEEFF.

The rearrangement joins TRBV19 to TRBJ2-2, with D hard to call. This CDR3 contains 13 residues. V shed 6 bases and J shed 1 base, with 6 bases lying between them. In germline, CDR1 is LNHDA, CDR2 SQIVND (reference sequence). The CDR3 region has the DNA TGTGCCAGTAGACGTAGGAACACCGGGGAGCTGTTTTTT. It specifies CASRRRNTGELFF.

The rearrangement links TRBV5-1 to TRBJ2-6, with no clear D. The germline V gene encodes CDR1 SGHRS and CDR2 YFSETQ. V shed 3 bases and J shed 1 base, with 29 bases lying between them. The CDR3 length is 22 residues. The CDR3 sequence is CASSSDGVPLPASPSGANVLTF. CDR3 nucleotide sequence: TGCGCCAGCAGCTCTGATGGGGTGCCCCTGCCCGCCTCCCCATCTGGGGCCAACGTCCTGACTTTC.

This clonotype was seen more than once but under ten times. V and J are TRBV15 and TRBJ1-3, with D perhaps matching TRBD1 (6 bases). The CDR3 sequence is 17 residues long. Trimming removed 0 bases at V and 4 bases at J, with 16 bases between. Germline CDR1 reads LNHNV; CDR2 reads YYDKDF (reference sequence). CDR3 residues: CATSRELQGSPGNTIYF. The CDR3 nucleotides read TGTGCCACCAGCAGAGAGCTACAGGGTTCGCCAGGAAACACCATATATTTT.

This clonotype was seen ten or more times. The V gene is TRBV5-1, the J gene TRBJ2-7; no definite D call. V shed 5 bases and J shed 2 bases, with 11 bases lying between them. CDR3 length: 13 residues. The germline gives CDR1 SGHRS, CDR2 YFSETQ. The CDR3 nucleotides are TGCGCCAGCAGGGAGACATCAGCCTACGAGCAGTACTTC. It encodes CASRETSAYEQYF. The whole variable domain, filled in from reference TRBV5-1 and TRBJ2-7, reads KAGVTQTPRYLIKTRGQQVTLSCSPISGHRSVSWYQQTPGQGLQFLFEYFSETQRNKGNFPGRFSGRQFSNSRSEMNVSTLELGDSALYLCASRETSAYEQYFGPGTRLTVT.

This clonotype has a handful of counts. The genes are TRBV7-9 and TRBJ2-2; the match to TRBD1 covers 11 bases. Trimming cost V 5 bases and J 7 bases; bases outside gene matches: 9. Germline assignment: CDR1 SEHNR and CDR2 FQNEAQ (reference sequence). The CDR3 length is 16 residues. In DNA form, the CDR3 reads TGTGCCAGCAGCCGCGCCGGGACAGGGGGTAGCGGGGAGCTGTTTTTT. Amino acid sequence: CASSRAGTGGSGELFF.

This clonotype was seen more than once but under ten times. This chain connects TRBV5-4 to TRBJ1-1; a weak D match, TRBD1 (5 bases). Germline V gene lookup returns CDR1 SGHNT and CDR2 YYREEE (reference sequence). Trimming took off 3 bases at V and 4 bases at J, with 7 bases between the two ends. This CDR3 is 12 amino acids long. CDR3 residues: CASSSGTTEAFF. CDR3 DNA sequence: TGTGCCAGCAGCTCCGGGACCACTGAAGCTTTCTTT.

The V call is TRBV6-1, the J call TRBJ1-4; TRBD1 aligns across 9 bases. Germline values: CDR1 MNHNS, CDR2 SASEGT. The J segment lost 8 bases and the V segment lost 5 bases, leaving 9 bases of the junction unmatched. CDR3 length: 15 residues. This CDR3 reads CASSTDRGQNEKLFF. In DNA, the CDR3 is TGTGCCAGCAGTACGGACAGGGGACAGAACGAAAAACTGTTTTTT.

This clonotype has just a few counts. V is TRBV20-1 and J is TRBJ2-4; 8 nucleotides align to TRBD1. The junction had 7 bases not matched to a gene; V was cut back by 6 bases and J by 0 bases. CDR3 length equals 15 residues. Germline CDR1 DFQATT, CDR2 SNEGSKA (reference sequence). The CDR3 spells CSAQTGVRAKNIQYF. The CDR3 bases are TGCAGTGCGCAGACAGGGGTGAGAGCCAAAAACATTCAGTACTTC.

There are many counts of this clonotype. V usage is TRBV3-1 and J usage is TRBJ1-4; D remains unclear. With 0 bases removed from V and 0 bases from J, the gap between germline ends came to 8 bases. Germline V gene sequence: CDR1 LGHDT, CDR2 YNNKEL (reference sequence). CDR3 length: 16 residues. CDR3 residues: CASSQDQSATNEKLFF. CDR3 DNA: TGTGCCAGCAGCCAAGATCAAAGTGCAACTAATGAAAAACTGTTTTTT.

This clonotype showed up just a few times. The rearrangement joins TRBV27 to TRBJ2-3; D not resolved. V was clipped by 0 bases and J by 4 bases, with 14 bases between them. Germline V gives CDR1 MNHEY, CDR2 SMNVEV (reference sequence). CDR3 size: 16 residues. The CDR3 is CASSLSNPLASDTQYF. For the CDR3, the DNA is TGTGCCAGCAGTTTATCGAACCCCTTAGCATCAGATACGCAGTATTTT.

The chain links TRBV20-1 to TRBJ1-2; unclear D gene. Looked up from germline, CDR1 is DFQATT and CDR2 is SNEGSKA (reference sequence). The CDR3 has 13 amino acids. Trimming shortened V by 4 bases and J by 1 base, and 10 bases separated the two germline ends. The CDR3 DNA reads TGCAGTGCTACCGTAGGATATAACTATGGCTACACCTTC. It is translated as CSATVGYNYGYTF.

The rearrangement uses TRBV5-1 and TRBJ2-2; 9 bases are shared with TRBD1. This CDR3 has 18 residues. Germline V CDR1 and CDR2: SGHRS, YFSETQ. V was clipped by 4 bases and J by 2 bases; unmatched bases: 12. DNA for the CDR3: TGCGCCAGCAGCCAAAAAAAGACAGGGGGTGCCAACACCGGGGAGCTGTTTTTT. Residues: CASSQKKTGGANTGELFF.

This clonotype was recorded at least ten times. The chain links TRBV7-2 to TRBJ2-7; D may be TRBD2 (6 bases). The length of the CDR3 is 13 residues. Germline V gene lookup returns CDR1 SGHTA and CDR2 FQGNSA. Trimming removed 3 bases at V and 6 bases at J, with 12 bases between. In DNA, the CDR3 is TGTGCCAGCAGCTTGCTCATCGGGGGCGAGCAGTACTTC. Translated: CASSLLIGGEQYF.

This chain links TRBV15 with TRBJ2-7; a weak D match, TRBD1 (5 bases). V was clipped by 0 bases and J by 0 bases, with 6 bases between them. Germline V gene sequence: CDR1 LNHNV, CDR2 YYDKDF (reference sequence). CDR3 length: 14 amino acids. The CDR3 sequence is CATSRDRASYEQYF. The CDR3 DNA follows: TGTGCCACCAGCAGAGACAGGGCCTCCTACGAGCAGTACTTC.

The sample holds many counts of this clonotype. J is TRBJ2-1 and V is TRBV5-1; 8 bases are shared with TRBD1. Germline CDR1 and CDR2: SGHRS and YFSETQ. The CDR3 contains 16 residues. The J segment lost 3 bases and the V segment lost 4 bases, leaving 9 bases of the junction unmatched. CDR3 in amino acids: CASSHGQGGGYNEQFF. The CDR3 nucleotides read TGCGCCAGCAGCCACGGACAGGGTGGGGGCTACAATGAGCAGTTCTTC.

This clonotype was recorded many times. This rearrangement joins TRBV7-6 to TRBJ1-1; TRBD1 aligns across 7 bases. The CDR3 has 13 residues. Germline values: CDR1 SGHVS, CDR2 FNYEAQ. V dropped 2 bases and J dropped 4; count of bases not matched to a gene: 1. The DNA of the CDR3 is TGTGCCAGCAGCTTACACAGGGGCACTGAAGCTTTCTTT. It is translated as CASSLHRGTEAFF.

J is TRBJ2-7 and V is TRBV7-9; D might be TRBD1 (5 bases). The V end lost 2 bases, the J end lost 2 bases, and 13 bases lay between the germline ends. The CDR3 sequence is 15 residues long. CDR1 SEHNR and CDR2 FQNEAQ come from the germline V gene (reference sequence). CDR3 in DNA: TGTGCCAGCAGCTTATCCGGACCGGACACCTACGAGCAGTACTTC. Its translation is CASSLSGPDTYEQYF. Based on the CDR3 plus reference TRBV7-9 and TRBJ2-7, the full variable domain is DTGVSQNPRHKITKRGQNVTFRCDPISEHNRLYWYRQTLGQGPEFLTYFQNEAQLEKSRLLSDRFSAERPKGSFSTLEIQRTEQGDSAMYLCASSLSGPDTYEQYFGPGTRLTVT.